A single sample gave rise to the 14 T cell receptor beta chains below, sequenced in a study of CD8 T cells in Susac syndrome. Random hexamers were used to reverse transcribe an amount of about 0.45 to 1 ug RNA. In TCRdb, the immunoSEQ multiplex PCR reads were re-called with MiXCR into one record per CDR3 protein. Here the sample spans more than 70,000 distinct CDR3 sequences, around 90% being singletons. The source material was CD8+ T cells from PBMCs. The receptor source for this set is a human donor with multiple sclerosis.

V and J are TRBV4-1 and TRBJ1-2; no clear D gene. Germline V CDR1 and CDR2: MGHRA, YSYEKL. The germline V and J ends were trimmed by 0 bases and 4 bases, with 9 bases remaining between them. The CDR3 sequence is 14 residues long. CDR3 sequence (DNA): TGCGCCAGCAGCCAAGAAAGAGAACTCTATGGCTACACCTTC. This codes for CASSQERELYGYTF.

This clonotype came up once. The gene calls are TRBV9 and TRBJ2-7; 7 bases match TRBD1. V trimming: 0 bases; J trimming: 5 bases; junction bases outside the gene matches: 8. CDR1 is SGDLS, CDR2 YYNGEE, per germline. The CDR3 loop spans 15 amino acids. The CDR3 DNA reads TGTGCCAGCAGCGTAGAGTCCAGGGGGTTCAACGAGCAGTACTTC. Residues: CASSVESRGFNEQYF.

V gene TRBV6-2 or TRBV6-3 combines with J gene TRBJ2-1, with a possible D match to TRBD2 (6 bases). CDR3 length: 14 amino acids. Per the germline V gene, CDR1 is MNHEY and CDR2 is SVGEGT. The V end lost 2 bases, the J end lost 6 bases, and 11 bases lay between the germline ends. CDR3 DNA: TGTGCCAGCAGTTACCCTAGCGAGGGCAATGAGCAGTTCTTC. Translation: CASSYPSEGNEQFF.

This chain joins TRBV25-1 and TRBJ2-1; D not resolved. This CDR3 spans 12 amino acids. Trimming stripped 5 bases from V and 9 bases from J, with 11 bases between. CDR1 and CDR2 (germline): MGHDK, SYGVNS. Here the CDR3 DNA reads TGTGCCAGCAGTTTGGCTGCGCGTGAGCAGTTCTTC. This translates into CASSLAAREQFF.

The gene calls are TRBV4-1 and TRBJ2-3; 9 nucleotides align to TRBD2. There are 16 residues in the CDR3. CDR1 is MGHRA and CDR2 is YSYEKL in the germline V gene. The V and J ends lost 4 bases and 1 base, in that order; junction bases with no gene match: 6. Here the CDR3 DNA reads TGCGCCAGCAGCCCCGGACTAGCGAGGGGCACAGATACGCAGTATTTT. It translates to CASSPGLARGTDTQYF.

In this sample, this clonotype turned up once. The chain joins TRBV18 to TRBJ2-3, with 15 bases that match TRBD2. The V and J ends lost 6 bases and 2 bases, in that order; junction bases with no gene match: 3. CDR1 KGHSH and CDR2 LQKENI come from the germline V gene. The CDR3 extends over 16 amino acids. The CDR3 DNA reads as TGTGCCAGCTCCGGGACTAGCGGGAGGTACACAGATACGCAGTATTTT. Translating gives CASSGTSGRYTDTQYF.

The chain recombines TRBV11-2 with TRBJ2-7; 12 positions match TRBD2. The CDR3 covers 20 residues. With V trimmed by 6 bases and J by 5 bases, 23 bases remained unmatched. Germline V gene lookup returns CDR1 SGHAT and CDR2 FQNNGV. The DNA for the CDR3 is TGTGCCAGCAGATCGAGGGGGAGGGGGCTAGCGGGAGGGCCATCCCACGAGCAGTACTTC. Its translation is CASRSRGRGLAGGPSHEQYF.

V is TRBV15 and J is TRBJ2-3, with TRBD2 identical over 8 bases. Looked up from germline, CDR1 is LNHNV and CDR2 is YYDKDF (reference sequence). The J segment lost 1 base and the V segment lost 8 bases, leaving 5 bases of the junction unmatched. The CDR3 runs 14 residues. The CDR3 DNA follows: TGTGCCACCGGGCGGGAGGATCGCACAGATACGCAGTATTTT. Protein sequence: CATGREDRTDTQYF.

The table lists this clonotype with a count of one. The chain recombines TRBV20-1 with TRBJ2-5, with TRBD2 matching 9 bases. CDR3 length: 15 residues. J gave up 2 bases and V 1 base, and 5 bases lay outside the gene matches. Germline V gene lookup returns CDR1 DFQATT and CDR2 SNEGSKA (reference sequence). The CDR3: CSARASTSGQETQYF. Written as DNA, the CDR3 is TGCAGTGCTAGAGCCTCGACTAGCGGACAAGAGACCCAGTACTTC.

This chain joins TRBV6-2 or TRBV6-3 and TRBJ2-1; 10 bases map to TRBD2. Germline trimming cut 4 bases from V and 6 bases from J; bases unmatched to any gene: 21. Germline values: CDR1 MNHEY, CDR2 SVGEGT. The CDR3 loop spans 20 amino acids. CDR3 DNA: TGTGCCAGCAGTTCCCCCAGCGGGAGGGCGCCAGGAAAGACCCTCAATGAGCAGTTCTTC. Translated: CASSSPSGRAPGKTLNEQFF.

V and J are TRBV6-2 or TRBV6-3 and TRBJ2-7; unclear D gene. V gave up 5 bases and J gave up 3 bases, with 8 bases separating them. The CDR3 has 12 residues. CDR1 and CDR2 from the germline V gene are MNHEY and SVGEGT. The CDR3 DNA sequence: TGTGCCAGCAGTCTATATATCTACGAGCAGTACTTC. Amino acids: CASSLYIYEQYF.

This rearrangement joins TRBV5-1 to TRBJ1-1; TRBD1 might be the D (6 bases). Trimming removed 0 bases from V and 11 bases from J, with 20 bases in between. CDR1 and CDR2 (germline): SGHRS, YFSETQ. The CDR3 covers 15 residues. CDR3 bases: TGCGCCAGCAGCTTGGATTTCGGCGGGGGCTCGGTCGCTTTCTTT. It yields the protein CASSLDFGGGSVAFF.

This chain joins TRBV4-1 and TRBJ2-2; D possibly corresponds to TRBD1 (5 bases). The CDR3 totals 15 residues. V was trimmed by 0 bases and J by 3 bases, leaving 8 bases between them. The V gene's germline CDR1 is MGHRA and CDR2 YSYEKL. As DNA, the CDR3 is TGCGCCAGCAGCCAAGATGGGGCGGACACCGGGGAGCTGTTTTTT. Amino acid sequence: CASSQDGADTGELFF.

The CDR3 DNA reads TGTGCCAGCAGTCCGGACAGGGCTGGAAACACCATATATTTT. This encodes CASSPDRAGNTIYF. The chain links TRBV2 to TRBJ1-3; 8 bases line up with TRBD1. This CDR3 contains 14 residues. V shed 5 bases, J shed 2 bases, and the junction held 2 bases outside the gene matches. Germline CDR1 is SNHLY and CDR2 is FYNNEI.